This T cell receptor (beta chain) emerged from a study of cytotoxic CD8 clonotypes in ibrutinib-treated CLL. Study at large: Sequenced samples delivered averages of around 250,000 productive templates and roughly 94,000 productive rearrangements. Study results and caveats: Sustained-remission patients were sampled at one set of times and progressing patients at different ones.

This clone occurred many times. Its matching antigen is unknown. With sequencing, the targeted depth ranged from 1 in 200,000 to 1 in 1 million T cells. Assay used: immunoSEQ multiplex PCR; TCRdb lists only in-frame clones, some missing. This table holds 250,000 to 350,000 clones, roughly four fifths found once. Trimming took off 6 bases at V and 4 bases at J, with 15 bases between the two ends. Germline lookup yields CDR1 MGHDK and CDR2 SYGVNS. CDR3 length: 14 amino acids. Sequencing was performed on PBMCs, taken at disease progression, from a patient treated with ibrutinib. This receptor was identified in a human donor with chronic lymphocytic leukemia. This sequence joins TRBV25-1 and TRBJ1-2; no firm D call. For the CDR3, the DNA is TGTGCCAGCAGCGAAGACTCAGATTTCTATGGCTACACCTTC. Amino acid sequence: CASSEDSDFYGYTF.